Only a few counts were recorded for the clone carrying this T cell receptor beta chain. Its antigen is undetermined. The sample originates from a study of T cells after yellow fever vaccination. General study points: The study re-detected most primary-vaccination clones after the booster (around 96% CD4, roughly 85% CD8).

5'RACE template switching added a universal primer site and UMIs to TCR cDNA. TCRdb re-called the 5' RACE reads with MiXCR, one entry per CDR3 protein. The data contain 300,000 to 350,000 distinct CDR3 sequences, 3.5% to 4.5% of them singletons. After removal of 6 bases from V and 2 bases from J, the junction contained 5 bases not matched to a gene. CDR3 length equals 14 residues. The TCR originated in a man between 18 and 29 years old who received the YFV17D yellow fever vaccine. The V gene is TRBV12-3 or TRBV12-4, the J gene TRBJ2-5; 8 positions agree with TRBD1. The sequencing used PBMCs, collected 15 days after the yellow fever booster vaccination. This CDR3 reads CASSDGQGQETQYF. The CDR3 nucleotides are TGTGCCAGCAGCGATGGACAGGGTCAAGAGACCCAGTACTTC.